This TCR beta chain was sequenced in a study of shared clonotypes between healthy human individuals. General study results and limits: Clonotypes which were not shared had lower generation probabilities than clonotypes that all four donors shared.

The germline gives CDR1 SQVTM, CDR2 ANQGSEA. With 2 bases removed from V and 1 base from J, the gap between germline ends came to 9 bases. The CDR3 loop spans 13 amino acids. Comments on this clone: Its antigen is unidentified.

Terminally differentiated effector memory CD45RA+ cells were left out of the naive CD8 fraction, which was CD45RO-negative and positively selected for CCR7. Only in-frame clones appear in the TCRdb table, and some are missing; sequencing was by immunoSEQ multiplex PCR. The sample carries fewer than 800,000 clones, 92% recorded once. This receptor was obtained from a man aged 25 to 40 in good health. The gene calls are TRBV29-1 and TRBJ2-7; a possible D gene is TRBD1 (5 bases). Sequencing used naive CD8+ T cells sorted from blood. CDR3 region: CSVELDTSYEQYF. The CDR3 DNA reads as TGCAGCGTTGAACTGGACACATCCTACGAGCAGTACTTC.